These 7 T cell receptor beta chains came from one sample sequenced in a study of shared clonotypes between healthy human individuals. Clones were sequenced by immunoSEQ multiplex PCR, and TCRdb holds only the in-frame ones, with some missing. The data contain approximately 740,000 clones, nearly 95% of them singletons. Only CD45RO-negative cells positively selected for CCR7 counted as naive CD8 cells, so terminally differentiated effector memory CD45RA+ cells were excluded. The sequenced material came from naive CD8+ T cells sorted from blood. These receptors were taken from a man aged 30 to 45 in good health.

The chain combines TRBV7-6 with TRBJ2-2; D is undetermined. Germline V lookup: CDR1 SGHVS, CDR2 FNYEAQ. CDR3 length equals 14 residues. Trimming left V 6 bases short and J 5 bases short, with 13 bases between. CDR3 coding DNA: TGTGCCAGCAGGGCATTCGTCGGGACCGGGGAGCTGTTTTTT. Translating it yields CASRAFVGTGELFF.

With regard to this clone: Other DNA sequences of this sample code for an identical CDR3. The V and J genes are TRBV27 and TRBJ2-7; TRBD2 aligns across 12 bases. J was trimmed by 4 bases and V by 5 bases; bases with no gene match: 6. This CDR3 contains 15 residues. Germline V gene lookup returns CDR1 MNHEY and CDR2 SMNVEV (reference sequence). CDR3 coding DNA: TGTGCCAGCAGTCTGGGACTAGCGGGTTCTTACGAGCAGTACTTC. Translation gives CASSLGLAGSYEQYF.

The genes are TRBV9 and TRBJ2-3; no definite D call. The CDR3 is 15 amino acids. The ends were cut back, 0 bases at V and 3 bases at J, with 11 bases in the middle. Germline CDR1 and CDR2: SGDLS and YYNGEE. For the CDR3, the DNA is TGTGCCAGCAGCGTAGTGGGTCGTAGGACAGATACGCAGTATTTT. This translates into CASSVVGRRTDTQYF.

This chain uses TRBV13 with TRBJ2-1; possible D gene TRBD2, 5 bases. Trimming took off 1 base at V and 6 bases at J, with 10 bases between the two ends. CDR1 PRHDT and CDR2 FYEKMQ come from the germline V gene (reference sequence). This CDR3 is built from 14 residues. The CDR3 DNA reads as TGTGCCAGCAGCTTAGACCTCCGGGGCAATGAGCAGTTCTTC. Its translation: CASSLDLRGNEQFF.

The V gene is TRBV7-2, the J gene TRBJ2-1, with D unresolved. Trimming took off 5 bases at V and 6 bases at J, with 14 bases between the two ends. CDR3 length equals 14 residues. Looked up from germline, CDR1 is SGHTA and CDR2 is FQGNSA. DNA of the CDR3: TGTGCCAGCAGCCCCCAGCCCTTACTCAATGAGCAGTTCTTC. Translating it yields CASSPQPLLNEQFF.

The chain employs TRBV7-2 and TRBJ2-1; D gene uncertain. This CDR3 is built from 13 residues. CDR1 is SGHTA and CDR2 is FQGNSA in the germline V gene. V was pared by 4 bases and J by 6 bases, with 10 bases between. The CDR3 DNA reads TGTGCCAGCAGCTACGGACCTTTCAATGAGCAGTTCTTC. Translation gives CASSYGPFNEQFF.

The rearrangement links TRBV28 to TRBJ2-7; 11 bases line up with TRBD2. After removal of 3 bases from V and 4 bases from J, the junction contained 2 bases not matched to a gene. This CDR3 contains 14 residues. From germline, CDR1 is MDHEN and CDR2 SYDVKM. CDR3 bases: TGTGCCAGCAGTTTGGGACTAGCGGAATACGAGCAGTACTTC. It encodes CASSLGLAEYEQYF.